This T cell receptor (beta chain) emerged from a study of blood T cell repertoires in COVID-19. The overall study: Both acute and convalescent COVID-19 samples were obtained from the United States, Italy and Spain.

Germline V lookup: CDR1 MNHEY, CDR2 SVGAGI. The CDR3 spans 13 residues. Deletions cut 0 bases from V and 4 bases from J, with 6 bases between. The table lists this clone with a few counts. Other DNA sequences of this sample code for an identical CDR3. Seattle cases were enrolled at active infection and followed longitudinally. The method was immunoSEQ multiplex PCR; TCRdb's version includes in-frame clones alone and lacks a portion of them. The sample shows about 62,000 clones, 75% to 90% of them seen only once. The TCR was taken from a woman aged 55-70 years with COVID-19, enrolled during active disease. J is TRBJ1-2 and V is TRBV6-5; D possibly corresponds to TRBD1 (5 bases). What was sequenced was peripheral blood. The CDR3 spells CASSYSTGYGYTF. CDR3 nucleotide sequence: TGTGCCAGCAGTTACTCCACAGGCTATGGCTACACCTTC.